This T cell receptor (beta chain) originates from a study of graft-versus-host responses after intestinal transplantation. Overall study context: Isolated intestinal, liver-intestinal, or multivisceral transplants had been given to the recipients. Tacrolimus and steroids were given for around 3 years to all recipients after anti-thymocyte globulin induction.

About this clone itself: Its antigen remains unidentified.

Germline CDR1 SNHLY, CDR2 FYNNEI. The CDR3 extends over 13 amino acids. Trimming left V 1 base short and J 7 bases short, with 8 bases between. TCRdb keeps only in-frame clones here, not all; method: immunoSEQ multiplex PCR. The data contain some 40,000 clones, under 95% of them seen just once; the ten biggest clones take up 2% to 3%. Broader study findings: Early declines in HvG clones that occurred post-transplant were associated with peak circulating GvH clone levels. Allografts from individuals with graft-donor T cell macrochimerism displayed high graft-versus-host to host-versus-graft clonal ratios.

V usage is TRBV2 and J usage is TRBJ1-5; D call uncertain. The sample was PBMCs, taken approximately 310 days after intestinal transplant. The source of this sequence is a human patient who received an intestinal transplant, so some T cells may come from the graft donor. CDR3 coding DNA: TGTGCCAGCAGTGAAGGGTTTGGACAGCCCCAGCATTTT. This sequence encodes CASSEGFGQPQHF.